This passage covers 26 T cell receptor beta chains from one sample sequenced in a study of blood T cell repertoires in COVID-19. The data were produced by immunoSEQ multiplex PCR, yet TCRdb's version contains in-frame clones alone and is incomplete. The table has about 270,000 clones, around 93% seen once. Sequencing input: PBMCs or T cells enriched from blood (not recorded which). These receptor sequences come from a man aged 35-49 years who had been exposed to COVID-19.

The rearrangement uses TRBV19 and TRBJ1-3; D gene uncertain. CDR3 size: 12 residues. CDR1 is LNHDA, CDR2 SQIVND, per germline (reference sequence). V lost 5 bases, J lost 3 bases, and 5 bases lay in between. The CDR3 spells CASSRVGNTIYF. The CDR3, as DNA: TGTGCCAGTAGTCGCGTTGGAAACACCATATATTTT. The complete variable domain, with remaining parts taken from reference TRBV19 and TRBJ1-3, reads DGGITQSPKYLFRKEGQNVTLSCEQNLNHDAMYWYRQDPGQGLRLIYYSQIVNDFQKGDIAEGYSVSREKKESFPLTVTSAQKNPTAFYLCASSRVGNTIYFGEGSWLTVV.

The chain recombines TRBV2 with TRBJ1-5; D remains ambiguous. V was clipped by 6 bases and J by 1 base, with 10 bases between them. The germline V gene has CDR1 SNHLY and CDR2 FYNNEI. The CDR3 is 14 residues long. CDR3 protein: CASRLGPSNQPQHF. CDR3 nucleotide sequence: TGTGCCAGCAGACTCGGTCCGAGCAATCAGCCCCAGCATTTT.

The rearrangement uses TRBV4-1 and TRBJ2-7; D uncertain. Between the trimmed V and J ends, which lost 0 bases and 3 bases, there was a span of 9 bases. The CDR3 contains 14 residues. The V gene's germline CDR1 is MGHRA and CDR2 YSYEKL. The CDR3 here is CASSQEFPDYEQYF. CDR3 DNA sequence: TGCGCCAGCAGCCAAGAATTCCCAGACTACGAGCAGTACTTC.

The rearrangement joins TRBV12-3 or TRBV12-4 to TRBJ1-3, with TRBD1 matching over 7 bases. This CDR3 spans 13 amino acids. V was pared by 5 bases and J by 4 bases, with 2 bases of the junction left unmatched. In DNA, the CDR3 is TGTGCCAGCAGTCTAGGGGGCGGAAACACCATATATTTT. It specifies CASSLGGGNTIYF.

The chain joins TRBV7-6 to TRBJ1-2; the match to TRBD1 covers 8 bases. Germline V CDR1 and CDR2: SGHVS, FNYEAQ. J lost 8 bases, V lost 2 bases, and 10 bases had no gene match. The CDR3 covers 15 residues. The CDR3 here is CASSLYSQGADGYTF. DNA of the CDR3: TGTGCCAGCAGCTTATATTCGCAGGGGGCTGACGGCTACACCTTC.

The chain carries TRBV29-1 and TRBJ1-1, with D possibly matching TRBD1 (6 bases). The CDR3 has 15 residues. Germline lookup yields CDR1 SQVTM and CDR2 ANQGSEA. The V gene lost 4 bases and the J gene lost 0 bases, with 15 bases spanning the gap. The CDR3 loop is CSVVRDTEMNTEAFF. In DNA, the CDR3 is TGCAGCGTTGTTCGGGACACCGAAATGAACACTGAAGCTTTCTTT.

This chain joins TRBV6-6 and TRBJ1-2; D unclear. The CDR3 consists of 12 residues. The ends were cut back, 5 bases at V and 8 bases at J, with 12 bases in the middle. Looked up from germline, CDR1 is MNHNY and CDR2 is SVGAGI (reference sequence). The CDR3 loop reads CASSPGPGGYTF. CDR3 nucleotide sequence: TGTGCCAGCAGTCCGGGCCCGGGGGGCTACACCTTC.

V gene TRBV5-1 combines with J gene TRBJ1-2; TRBD1 might be the D (5 bases). The V and J ends lost 4 bases and 4 bases respectively, with 14 bases between them. Germline-derived CDR1 and CDR2 are SGHRS and YFSETQ. The CDR3 totals 14 residues. CDR3 sequence (DNA): TGCGCCAGCAGCACCGGGACGGGGGTCTATGGCTACACCTTC. Residues: CASSTGTGVYGYTF.

The chain combines TRBV11-2 with TRBJ1-4; 8 nucleotides match TRBD1. The CDR3 is made up of 15 amino acids. The V and J ends lost 2 bases and 8 bases, in that order; junction bases with no gene match: 7. The germline V gene encodes CDR1 SGHAT and CDR2 FQNNGV. CDR3 protein: CASSLITGGGEKLFF. In nucleotides, the CDR3 is TGTGCCAGCAGCTTAATAACAGGGGGAGGGGAAAAACTGTTTTTT.

The chain is built from TRBV15 and TRBJ1-1; D is unresolved. V dropped 6 bases and J dropped 6 bases, with 11 bases sitting between them. The germline gives CDR1 LNHNV, CDR2 YYDKDF (reference sequence). This CDR3 is 12 amino acids long. CDR3 DNA: TGTGCCACCAGTCTAAGACTGTCTGAAGCTTTCTTT. Translated, it gives CATSLRLSEAFF.

The V and J genes are TRBV30 and TRBJ1-1; D is unresolved. This CDR3 is 13 amino acids long. Trimming removed 3 bases at V and 5 bases at J, with 13 bases between. Germline CDR1 reads GTSNPN; CDR2 reads SVGIG (reference sequence). DNA for the CDR3: TGTGCCTGGAGCGTAAGCGTTACTACTGAAGCTTTCTTT. Translated: CAWSVSVTTEAFF.

V usage is TRBV19 and J usage is TRBJ2-2, with D maybe TRBD1 (6 bases). V lost 3 bases to trimming and J lost 0 bases, with 17 bases between them. Germline V CDR1 and CDR2: LNHDA, SQIVND (reference sequence). The CDR3 spans 18 residues. In nucleotides, the CDR3 is TGTGCCAGTAGTATTTTGGTCTTGAGACAGGCGAACACCGGGGAGCTGTTTTTT. Translated, it gives CASSILVLRQANTGELFF.

J is TRBJ2-3 and V is TRBV2, with D unclear. V lost 6 bases to trimming and J lost 6 bases, with 13 bases between them. In germline, CDR1 is SNHLY, CDR2 FYNNEI. CDR3 length equals 13 residues. Here the CDR3 reads CASSRAVRDTQYF. The CDR3 DNA is TGTGCCAGCAGCCGCGCGGTCCGGGATACGCAGTATTTT.

The J gene is TRBJ2-7, the V gene TRBV5-8, with no clear D. Germline values: CDR1 SGHTS, CDR2 YDEGEE. Trimming pared 1 base from V and 1 base from J, leaving 9 bases between. The CDR3 consists of 14 residues. CDR3 sequence reads: CASSLLGPSYEQYF. CDR3 nucleotides: TGTGCCAGCAGCTTGCTCGGTCCTTCCTACGAGCAGTACTTC.

This chain joins TRBV7-9 and TRBJ1-2; D remains ambiguous. The germline V gene encodes CDR1 SEHNR and CDR2 FQNEAQ (reference sequence). Trimming cost V 0 bases and J 4 bases, with 9 bases left between them. The CDR3 covers 14 residues. The chain's CDR3 is CASSLARGSYGYTF. The CDR3 DNA follows: TGTGCCAGCAGCTTAGCGCGAGGGAGCTATGGCTACACCTTC.

V and J are TRBV18 and TRBJ2-3, with 8 nucleotides matching TRBD2. The ends lost 3 bases at V and 6 bases at J; junction bases unmatched: 14. Germline V CDR1 and CDR2: KGHSH, LQKENI. The CDR3 extends over 17 amino acids. The CDR3 is CASSPRGLVTLTDTQYF. In nucleotides, the CDR3 is TGTGCCAGCTCACCGAGGGGACTAGTTACGTTGACGGATACGCAGTATTTT.

V is TRBV19 and J is TRBJ1-4; 7 positions agree with TRBD1. V shed 6 bases, J shed 3 bases, and the junction held 7 bases outside the gene matches. The germline V gene has CDR1 LNHDA and CDR2 SQIVND (reference sequence). The CDR3 covers 15 residues. The CDR3 reads CASRREGAANEKLFF. CDR3 DNA: TGTGCCAGTAGACGAGAGGGGGCGGCTAATGAAAAACTGTTTTTT.

This clone has only a few counts. The chain combines TRBV15 with TRBJ2-7, with D maybe TRBD1 (5 bases). Germline V gene lookup returns CDR1 LNHNV and CDR2 YYDKDF (reference sequence). Trimming stripped 0 bases from V and 0 bases from J, with 9 bases between. This CDR3 contains 15 residues. CDR3 region: CATSRDKGYSYEQYF. Here the CDR3 DNA reads TGTGCCACCAGCAGAGATAAGGGGTACTCCTACGAGCAGTACTTC.

The chain joins TRBV2 to TRBJ1-1; 7 nucleotides match TRBD1. The CDR3 is made up of 15 amino acids. With V trimmed by 10 bases and J by 8 bases, 19 bases remained unmatched. The germline gives CDR1 SNHLY, CDR2 FYNNEI. The CDR3 loop is CATERQGPFGREAFF. The CDR3 DNA is TGTGCCACGGAACGACAGGGTCCCTTCGGGCGGGAAGCTTTCTTT.

The chain couples TRBV23-1 to TRBJ1-5; D unresolved. TRBV23-1 is an open reading frame whose function is uncertain. The CDR3 extends over 15 amino acids. Between the trimmed V and J ends, which lost 7 bases and 0 bases, there was a span of 13 bases. CDR3: CASIHREPSNQPQHF. For the CDR3, the DNA is TGCGCCAGCATCCATCGGGAGCCTAGCAATCAGCCCCAGCATTTT.

The V and J genes are TRBV27 and TRBJ2-1; TRBD1 agrees at 8 bases. The CDR3 contains 14 residues. J was trimmed by 8 bases and V by 2 bases; bases with no gene match: 5. In germline, CDR1 is MNHEY, CDR2 SMNVEV (reference sequence). The CDR3 here is CASSLRGQGYEQFF. The CDR3, as DNA: TGTGCCAGCAGTTTAAGAGGACAGGGCTATGAGCAGTTCTTC.

The V gene is TRBV5-1, the J gene TRBJ2-3, with TRBD2 matching 7 bases. CDR1 is SGHRS, CDR2 YFSETQ, per germline. J gave up 3 bases and V 3 bases, and 10 bases lay outside the gene matches. The CDR3 spans 16 residues. The CDR3 loop is CASSSGAAGGTDTQYF. The CDR3 region has the DNA TGCGCCAGCAGCTCCGGGGCAGCCGGGGGGACAGATACGCAGTATTTT.

V gene TRBV14 combines with J gene TRBJ2-1; no firm D call. The germline V and J ends were trimmed by 1 base and 4 bases, with 5 bases remaining between them. The germline V gene encodes CDR1 SGHDN and CDR2 FVKESK. The CDR3 consists of 13 residues. The CDR3 DNA follows: TGTGCCAGCAGCCAAGGGCGGTACAATGAGCAGTTCTTC. This sequence encodes CASSQGRYNEQFF.

This chain connects TRBV4-2 to TRBJ2-7, with a possible D match to TRBD2 (6 bases). The V end was cut by 1 base, the J end by 6 bases, with 13 bases between. The CDR3 is 14 residues long. Germline CDR1 and CDR2: LGHNA and YNFKEQ. This chain's CDR3 is CASSQVTGAGEQYF. CDR3 coding DNA: TGTGCCAGCAGCCAAGTGACGGGAGCCGGCGAGCAGTACTTC.

This chain connects TRBV28 to TRBJ2-3, with TRBD2 identical over 10 bases. Unmatched junction bases numbered 6, after V lost 2 bases and J lost 4 bases. The CDR3 extends over 16 amino acids. Germline loops: CDR1 MDHEN, CDR2 SYDVKM. This chain's CDR3 is CASSLLAGANADTQYF. CDR3 DNA sequence: TGTGCCAGCAGTTTACTAGCGGGAGCGAACGCAGATACGCAGTATTTT.

The chain has TRBV3-1 (or the pseudogene TRBV3-2) and TRBJ1-2; 7 nucleotides agree with TRBD1. CDR3 size: 15 residues. CDR1 and CDR2 (germline): LGHDT, YNNKEL (reference sequence). V dropped 4 bases and J dropped 4; count of bases not matched to a gene: 9. The CDR3 coding sequence is TGTGCCAGCAGCCCGACGAAGGGGGCCCTCTATGGCTACACCTTC. It codes for CASSPTKGALYGYTF.